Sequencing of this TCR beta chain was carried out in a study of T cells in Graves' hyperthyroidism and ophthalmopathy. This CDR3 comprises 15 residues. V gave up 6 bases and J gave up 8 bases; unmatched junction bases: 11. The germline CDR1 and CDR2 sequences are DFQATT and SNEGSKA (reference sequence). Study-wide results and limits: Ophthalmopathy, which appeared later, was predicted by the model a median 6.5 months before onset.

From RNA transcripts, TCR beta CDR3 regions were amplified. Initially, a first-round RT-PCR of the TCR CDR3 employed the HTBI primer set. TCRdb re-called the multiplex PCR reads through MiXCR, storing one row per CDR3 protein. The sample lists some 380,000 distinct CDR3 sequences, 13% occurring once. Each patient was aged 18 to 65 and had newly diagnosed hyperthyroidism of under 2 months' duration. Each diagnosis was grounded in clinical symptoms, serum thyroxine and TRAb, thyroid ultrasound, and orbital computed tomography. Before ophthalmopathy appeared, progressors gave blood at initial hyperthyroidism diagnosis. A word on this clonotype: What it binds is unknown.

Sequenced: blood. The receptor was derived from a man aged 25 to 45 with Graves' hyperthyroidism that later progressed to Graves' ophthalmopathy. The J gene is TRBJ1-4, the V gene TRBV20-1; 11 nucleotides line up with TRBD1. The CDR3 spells CSAGGDRGSEEKLFF. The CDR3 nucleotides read TGCAGTGCGGGGGGGGACAGGGGGAGCGAGGAAAAACTGTTTTTT.